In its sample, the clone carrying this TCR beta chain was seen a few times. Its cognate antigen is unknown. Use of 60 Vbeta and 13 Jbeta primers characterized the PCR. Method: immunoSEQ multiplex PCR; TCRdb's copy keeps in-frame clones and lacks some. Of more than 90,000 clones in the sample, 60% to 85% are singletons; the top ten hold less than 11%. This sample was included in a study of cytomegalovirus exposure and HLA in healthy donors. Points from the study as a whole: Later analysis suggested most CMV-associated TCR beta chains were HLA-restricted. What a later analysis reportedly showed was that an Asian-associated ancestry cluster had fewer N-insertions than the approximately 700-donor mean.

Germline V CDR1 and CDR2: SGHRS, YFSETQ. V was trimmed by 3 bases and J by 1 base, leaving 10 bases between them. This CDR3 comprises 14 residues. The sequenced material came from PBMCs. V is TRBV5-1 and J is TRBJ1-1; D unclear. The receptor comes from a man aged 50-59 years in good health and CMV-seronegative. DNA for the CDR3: TGCGCCAGCAGCTGGGGAGCCGAGAACACTGAAGCTTTCTTT. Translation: CASSWGAENTEAFF.